This paragraph covers one T cell receptor beta chain sequence. Its antigen is not yet known. There are no base qualities to consult, and no much larger clone falls within one base. In the ViraFEST assay, PBMC were stimulated with viral peptide pools, and antigen-specific CD4+ T cell clonotypes were then identified by expansion using TCR sequencing. After less than 13 days of culture, CD4+ T cells were isolated with the EasySep CD4+ T cell isolation kit. The absence of prior SARS-CoV-2 infection in healthy vaccine recipients was confirmed by negative nucleocapsid antibodies before and after vaccination. Under 2.5 million PBMC per well were cultured with approximately 10 ug/ml peptides in IMDM containing around 5% human AB serum, approximately 9.1 IU/ml IL-2 and gentamicin. On days 3 and 7, half of the culture medium was replaced with fresh IL-2-containing medium. Unless otherwise noted, each peptide stimulation condition was cultured in triplicate wells. Using Ficoll-Paque Plus gradient centrifugation, PBMC were separated from whole blood and then either used fresh or cryopreserved at -140C. The spike proteins of SARS-CoV-2 and of the common cold coronaviruses HCoV-NL63, HCoV-OC43 and HCoV-229E were spanned by overlapping peptide pools. The QIAamp micro DNA kit was used to extract genomic DNA from the cultured CD4+ T cells.

These data belong to a study of vaccination effects on CD4 cells after COVID-19 (dated by TCRdb to between 2021 and 2023). Study-wide context: Participants received two doses of either the BNT162b2 or the mRNA-1273 mRNA SARS-CoV-2 vaccine. SARS-CoV-2 spike-specific CD4+ TCR repertoires from before and after mRNA vaccination were compared in COVID-19 convalescent patients and in infection-naive vaccine recipients. Altogether, over 9 COVID-19 convalescent patients and several SARS-CoV-2-naive healthy vaccine recipients made up the full study. The Oncomine TCR Beta short-read assay on an Illumina iSeq 100 was used to sequence cultures from other donors in the study. Overall study outcomes, separate from this receptor: Limitations of the study were the small number of convalescent patients and the absence of early post-infection timepoints. Marked clonal contraction was observed in both infection-induced and vaccine-induced clones at late post-vaccination timepoints, consistent with waning T cell responses. Among healthy vaccine recipients, nearly all vaccine-induced clones were SARS-CoV-2 mono-reactive, and just 1 of 255 was cross-reactive with common cold coronaviruses.

The library was generated by the immunoSEQ multiplex PCR assay. DNA from the CD4+ T cells that had been cultured and isolated underwent TCR beta CDR3 sequencing. The published analysis was carried out like this. Non-productive TCR sequences were removed and reads were trimmed to the CDR3 region, keeping CDR3s of at least 7 amino acids. Antigen-specific clonotypes were identified with the MANAFEST web app by comparing expansion in peptide wells against reference cultures. For clones to be considered positive, expansion at FDR<0.05 versus reference and all other wells, an odds ratio above 5, and a frequency above 0.1% in two replicate wells were required. Clonotypes significantly expanded in SARS-CoV-2 spike wells and in at least one common cold coronavirus spike condition were defined as cross-reactive. Using the stringdist R package, CDR3 similarity was measured by Levenshtein distance, and unrooted trees were constructed with ape in R 3.6.1. TCRdb provides this immuneACCESS table in a form limited to in-frame rearrangements. Some clones are lacking; in checked studies, under half of them reflect an unresolved V gene, and why the rest are absent is not known. That table supplies the V and J calls and clone size; D and trimming were determined from the DNA. Recorded for this sample are about 40,000 clones; roughly 66% of them occurred a single time. Just under 15% of the sample comes from the top ten.

The junction carries 16 bases between V and J, which are trimmed by 0 bases and 13 bases respectively. Including the terminal cysteine and phenylalanine, the CDR3 comprises 13 residues. Only the CDR3 DNA stays, 39 bases, in frame from base 1. CDR1 MNHEY and CDR2 SVGAGI were looked up in the germline V gene. This specimen consisted of CD4+ T cells from PBMCs cultured with HCoV-OC43 spike peptides, obtained before COVID-19 vaccination. What this sample's cell subset or site label stands for: HCoV-OC43 spike overlapping peptide pool stimulation. This TCR derives from a human donor who received a COVID-19 vaccine. The chain employs TRBV6-5 and TRBJ2-7; the D gene is possibly TRBD2, with 5 bases matching. The nucleotides are TGTGCCAGCAGTTACTCGACGGAGGCTAGTCTATACTTC. Translated, this is CASSYSTEASLYF.